Listed here is a single T cell receptor (beta chain). CDR1 is MGHDK, CDR2 SYGVNS, per germline. The CDR3 totals 16 residues. The trim removed 3 bases at V and 5 bases at J, leaving 5 bases unmatched. These data come from a study of response to subunit inactivated influenza vaccine. TCRdb processed the RT-PCR reads anew with MiXCR; each CDR3 protein has one entry. The sample lists 450,000 to 700,000 distinct CDR3 sequences; 12% to 15% were seen once. The sequence was obtained from a man aged 50 or older who received an inactivated influenza vaccine. The material sequenced was PBMCs from blood, taken 12 days after vaccination. The chain recombines TRBV25-1 with TRBJ2-3; TRBD2 matches at 13 bases. The CDR3 DNA reads as TGTGCCAGCAGTGATTCCGGACTAGCGGGGGTAGATACGCAGTATTTT. It yields the protein CASSDSGLAGVDTQYF.